This T cell receptor (beta chain) was sequenced for a study of T-cell memory formation after mild COVID-19 (dated by TCRdb to the early 2020s). With regard to the full study: TCR sequence clusters from the two donors were found to be largely donor specific. In a couple of donors, T-cell clones that expanded and contracted after mild COVID-19 were tracked by sequencing TCRalpha and TCRbeta repertoires over time. Two young, previously healthy adult volunteers made up the cohort, one male and one female. The full study reports these points: SARS-CoV-2 specificity was not confirmed for the second-wave clones peaking on day 37. Contracting CD4+ clones appeared mostly in the CM and EM memory subsets, whereas CD8+ clones were enriched in EMRA. From day 15 to 85, contracting clones showed balanced CD4/CD8 phenotypes, whereas a second wave of clones that expanded from day 15 to 37 leaned towards CD4+. Some responding clones were detected in pre-infection memory, which suggested that pre-existing cross-reactive memory T cells had joined the SARS-CoV-2 response. Only a couple of mild cases were covered in the study, and larger cohorts including severe cases with pre-infection samples were considered necessary.

This clonotype was seen repeatedly, ten times or more. This clone's antigen is unknown. Base qualities are not recorded, but no much larger clone differs from it by a single base. The sequencing machine was an Illumina NovaSeq 6000. TCRalpha and TCRbeta cDNA libraries were built by 5'RACE with constant-segment primers, adding sample barcodes and unique molecular identifiers. Trizol reagent was used to extract RNA from every sample. Amplification of the libraries took two PCR steps, and the second step added a second sample barcode plus Illumina TruSeq adapters. The libraries were sequenced on an Illumina NovaSeq using 2 x 150 bp paired-end reads. In the authors' own workflow: Reads were demultiplexed and collapsed into UMI-guided consensus sequences with migec v1.2.7. Using mixcr v2.1.11, UMI consensuses were aligned to TRA and TRB V and J templates and then assembled into clonotypes. A clonotype was counted as expanded or contracted only when both edgeR and NoisET called the clonotype significant, with the noise models trained on biological replicates. edgeR calls used a false discovery rate-adjusted p below 0.01 and a log2 fold-change threshold of 1. As an exploratory analysis of dynamics, PCA with hierarchical clustering was applied to max-normalized trajectories of the 1000 most abundant clonotypes. Separately sequenced CD4+ and CD8+ repertoires were used to assign a CD4 or CD8 phenotype to each responding clone. TCRdb passed the public sequencing reads through fastp at Q25 and MiXCR, retaining productive beta sequences. Identical CDR3 proteins give one entry, which carries the most common genes and DNA. These V and J calls are TCRdb output, not the study's own analysis. The sample table holds 280,000 or so distinct CDR3 sequences, of which roughly 8% were seen once. The leading ten clones occupy roughly 22% of the sample.

The V end loses 0 bases and the J end loses 7 bases, and a stretch of 10 bases separates them. CDR1 and CDR2 are read off the germline V gene (reference sequence) as DFQATT and SNEGSKA. Inclusive of the bounding cysteine and phenylalanine, the CDR3 is 13 residues long. The sequence is cut down to CDR3 DNA, 39 bases in frame from base 1. Ficoll-Paque density gradient centrifugation was used to isolate PBMCs. The rearrangement combines TRBV20-1 with TRBJ2-1; the D gene is unclear. Sequenced: PBMCs or a T cell subset sorted from them (not recorded which). The source is a man aged 18 to 30 who had mild COVID-19 (a few samples of this study predate the infection). The sample titles of this study are shuffled in the database, so cell type and time point are left out; the donor was told from shared clones. This receptor has the CDR3 CSARDLTTNEQFF. The bases are TGCAGTGCTAGAGATCTAACGACTAATGAGCAGTTCTTC.